A selection of T cell receptor beta chains follows, all from one sample in a study of metastatic and nonmetastatic thyroid tumors. TCRdb reanalyzed the PCR reads with MiXCR. The sample includes 22,000 or so clones, 23% seen only once; the top ten take 71%. The sequencing input was blood. These receptors were collected from a male donor with papillary thyroid cancer or a benign thyroid nodule (not recorded which). Some clones in this sample may be carry-over from other donors' samples. Both conserved end residues are part of each CDR3. A D gene is named only where the DNA matches it firmly. Clone size appears in some rows only: once, few, many, or a class for an expanded clone.

>TRBJ1-2|many|TRBV19|.
CASSQGTTDGYTF
TGTGCCAGTAGTCAGGGGACAACAGATGGCTACACCTTC
>TRBJ2-3|.|TRBV6-4|.
CASSDSVGTDTQYF
TGTGCCAGCAGTGACTCAGTCGGCACAGATACGCAGTATTTT
>TRBJ1-1|.|TRBV11-2|TRBD1
CASSLGGGERTEAFF
TGTGCCAGCAGCTTAGGAGGGGGCGAGAGGACTGAAGCTTTCTTT
>TRBJ2-7|few|TRBV28|TRBD1
CASSPSRTGFREQYF
TGTGCCAGCAGCCCGTCCCGGACAGGGTTCAGAGAGCAGTACTTC
>TRBJ2-7|.|TRBV4-2|TRBD2
CASSQDRPASGGYEQYF
TGTGCCAGCAGCCAAGACCGACCGGCTAGCGGTGGATACGAGCAGTACTTC
>TRBJ2-5|many|TRBV29-1|.
CSVHRDIQETQYF
TGCAGCGTGCACCGGGACATCCAAGAGACCCAGTACTTC
>TRBJ1-1|many|TRBV6-1|TRBD1
CASTTTGARNTEAFF
TGTGCCAGCACTACGACAGGGGCCCGGAACACTGAAGCTTTCTTT
>TRBJ2-1|many|TRBV6-2/TRBV6-3|.
CASSSPQRNYNEQFF
TGTGCCAGCAGTTCACCTCAGCGAAACTACAATGAGCAGTTCTTC
>TRBJ1-2|.|TRBV6-5|.
CASIYGGPNSFNYGYTF
TGTGCCAGCATTTACGGGGGACCCAATTCCTTTAACTATGGCTACACCTTC
>TRBJ1-1|few|TRBV12-3/TRBV12-4|.
CASTRDLNTEAFF
TGTGCCAGCACCCGGGACTTGAACACTGAAGCTTTCTTT
>TRBJ2-1|medium-sized|TRBV28|.
CASSPSYDEQFF
TGTGCCAGCAGTCCCAGTTACGATGAGCAGTTCTTC
>TRBJ2-2|few|TRBV12-3/TRBV12-4|.
CASTKDRPRELFF
TGTGCCAGCACCAAGGACCGACCCCGGGAGCTGTTTTTT
>TRBJ2-3|.|TRBV15|.
CATSSDQGGFETDTQYF
TGTGCCACCAGCAGCGACCAAGGGGGGTTTGAGACAGATACGCAGTATTTT
>TRBJ1-1|many|TRBV20-1|.
CSARVQLNTEAFF
TGCAGTGCTAGAGTGCAGTTGAACACTGAAGCTTTCTTT
>TRBJ2-7|few|TRBV19|TRBD1
CASSTGQGYEQYF
TGTGCCAGTAGTACCGGACAGGGCTACGAGCAGTACTTC
>TRBJ2-7|.|TRBV9|TRBD2
CASSVASGKSYEQYF
TGTGCCAGCAGCGTAGCAAGCGGGAAATCCTACGAGCAGTACTTC
>TRBJ2-5|many|TRBV5-1|.
CASSLGSGGSETQYF
TGCGCCAGCAGCTTGGGATCGGGGGGCAGTGAGACCCAGTACTTC
>TRBJ1-1|many|TRBV6-1|.
CASSEWTDTEAFF
TGTGCCAGCAGTGAATGGACAGACACTGAAGCTTTCTTT
>TRBJ1-4|many|TRBV5-1|TRBD1
CASRAWDREDEKLFF
TGCGCCAGCAGGGCCTGGGACAGGGAGGATGAAAAACTGTTTTTT
>TRBJ1-2|few|TRBV6-2/TRBV6-3|TRBD1
CASVKGAGNYGYTF
TGTGCCAGCGTAAAGGGGGCCGGTAACTATGGCTACACCTTC
>TRBJ2-1|many|TRBV6-4|TRBD2
CASSDSTSGSNEQFF
TGTGCCAGCAGTGACTCGACTAGCGGGAGCAATGAGCAGTTCTTC
>TRBJ2-3|many|TRBV11-2|.
CASSLVDSFSTDTQYF
TGTGCCAGCAGCTTAGTGGACAGCTTTAGCACAGATACGCAGTATTTT
>TRBJ1-1|many|TRBV7-9|.
CASSVQQTNTEAFF
TGTGCCAGCAGCGTCCAACAGACGAACACTGAAGCTTTCTTT
>TRBJ2-2|.|TRBV14|TRBD2
CASSRGLAGRNTGELFF
TGTGCCAGCAGCCGCGGACTAGCGGGAAGAAACACCGGGGAGCTGTTTTTT
>TRBJ1-2|many|TRBV6-1|TRBD1
CASSPQEQGRDGYTF
TGTGCCAGCAGTCCTCAAGAACAGGGGAGAGACGGCTACACCTTC
>TRBJ2-2|.|TRBV7-2|TRBD2
CASSLATSGRNTGELFF
TGTGCCAGCAGCTTGGCGACTAGCGGGAGGAACACCGGGGAGCTGTTTTTT
>TRBJ2-1|many|TRBV7-3|.
CASSSRSAGPNSYNEQFF
TGTGCCAGCAGCTCCCGATCGGCGGGACCAAACTCCTACAATGAGCAGTTCTTC
>TRBJ2-5|many|TRBV24-1|TRBD1
CATSDPSTGEQETQYF
TGTGCCACCAGTGACCCCTCGACAGGGGAACAAGAGACCCAGTACTTC
>TRBJ2-3|once|TRBV30|.
CAGGRTASTDTQYF
TGTGCCGGGGGACGGACGGCAAGCACAGATACGCAGTATTTT
>TRBJ1-5|few|TRBV12-5|.
CASGSGGNQPQHF
TGTGCTAGTGGTTCCGGGGGCAATCAGCCCCAGCATTTT
>TRBJ2-3|many|TRBV5-4|TRBD2
CASSLVGGGDTQYF
TGTGCCAGCAGCTTGGTGGGGGGAGGGGATACGCAGTATTTT
>TRBJ1-2|many|TRBV12-3/TRBV12-4|.
CASSPDGPYGYTF
TGTGCCAGCAGCCCCGACGGACCCTATGGCTACACCTTC
>TRBJ2-7|.|TRBV28|.
CASSPQRVQPYEQYF
TGTGCCAGCAGTCCCCAACGGGTACAGCCTTACGAGCAGTACTTC
>TRBJ2-2|.|TRBV24-1|.
CATSDVVPGLNTGELFF
TGTGCTACCAGTGACGTTGTTCCAGGACTCAACACCGGGGAGCTGTTTTTT
>TRBJ2-1|few|TRBV28|TRBD2
CASMYLAGERSYNEQFF
TGTGCAAGCATGTACCTAGCGGGAGAACGCTCCTACAATGAGCAGTTCTTC